This T cell receptor (beta chain) was sequenced during a study of cytomegalovirus exposure and HLA in healthy donors. About the study: The approximately 120 validation repertoires were produced on the same platform as the approximately 620 repertoires of the first cohort. This was reported in a later analysis.

With respect to this clone: Its specificity is unknown.

J lost 4 bases, V lost 0 bases, and 7 bases had no gene match. The germline gives CDR1 SGHDT, CDR2 YYEEEE. The CDR3 length is 16 residues. Broader study findings: The listing of 150 to 200 TCR beta chains classed them as cytomegalovirus-associated. Most TCR sequences were uncommon, yet certain public TCRs appeared in many donors. Reported performance of the classifier showed diagnosis of cytomegalovirus status with high specificity and sensitivity.

The assay was immunoSEQ multiplex PCR, and TCRdb's table has in-frame clones only and misses some. The top ten clones hold 2.5% to 3.5% of a sample with around 170,000 clones, 70% to 90% of them seen once. The TCR sequence derives from a man aged 18 to 30 in good health and CMV-seronegative. The rearrangement uses TRBV5-6 and TRBJ2-7, with 10 bases lining up with TRBD1. Sequencing was done on a sample of PBMCs. The CDR3 region is CASSLVGTGEGYEQYV. The CDR3 nucleotides are TGTGCCAGCAGCTTGGTGGGGACAGGGGAGGGGTACGAGCAGTACGTC.